This T cell receptor (beta chain) was sequenced during a study of cytomegalovirus exposure and HLA in healthy donors (dated by TCRdb to the late 2010s). For the study in its entirety: The 650 to 750 repertoires of the first cohort and the 120 validation repertoires were produced on the same platform, according to a later analysis. To predict cytomegalovirus infection status, the study combined high-throughput TCR immunosequencing, statistical association of individual TCRs with disease status, and machine learning. Along with the roughly 710-subject first cohort, a separate validation cohort of over a hundred different subjects was used. The study aimed to test whether signatures of past pathogen exposure could be identified by cataloging public T cell receptors. General conclusions and limits of the study: The validation cohort had no HLA typing available for a later analysis, so co-occurrence within that cohort was assessed over all 130 or so repertoires. While some public TCRs were present in many individuals, most TCR sequences turned up only very rarely across donors. The study gave a list of some 150 TCR beta chains associated with cytomegalovirus. The authors suggested that the approach could potentially be extended to other disease states and immunological phenotypes. Of the cluster scores, approximately 95% were above 0 in a later analysis, which found that TCRs clustered in the first cohort also tended to co-occur in the 120 validation repertoires. In vitro tests confirmed that three of the cytomegalovirus-associated TCR beta chains recognize cytomegalovirus antigens. In both the original and validation cohorts, the classifier was reported to diagnose cytomegalovirus status with high specificity and sensitivity.

The library was obtained by the immunoSEQ multiplex PCR assay. In the original analysis: A statistical classification framework was developed to diagnose cytomegalovirus status using the catalog of TCR beta chain sequences. Here the immuneACCESS table is served through TCRdb, limited to in-frame sequences with V and J called. Missing clones are a known gap in these copies; in checked studies unresolved V genes cover under half, and the rest lacks a known reason. V and J calls and clone size follow that table, whereas D and trimming were derived from the DNA. This sample holds 150,000 or so clones; about 89% were observed only once. 3.3% of the sample is in the top ten clones. Separate from the roughly 630-subject first cohort, the validation cohort of about 120 subjects was the group to which the donors belonged. A remark on this clone: No cognate antigen has been identified for it. The input lacks base qualities; no much larger clone sits a single base away.

Sequencing used PBMCs. The receptor's source is a woman between 18 and 30 years old in good health and CMV-seropositive.

The nucleotide sequence is TGTGCCAGCCACAGACAGGGGGCGCCCGGGGAGCTGTTTTTT. Translated, it reads CASHRQGAPGELFF. The rearranged segments are TRBV5-4 and TRBJ2-2; the central 10 bases match TRBD1. CDR1 and CDR2 (SGHNT, YYREEE) derive from the germline V gene (reference sequence). The germline V end is reduced by 7 bases and the J end by 6 bases; junction bases left unmatched: 6. The cysteine opens and the phenylalanine closes a CDR3 of 14 amino acids. Only CDR3 DNA remains: 42 bases, in frame from the first base.